This T cell receptor (beta chain) originates from a study of blood T cells in healthy people across ages. This CDR3 comprises 17 residues. Germline V CDR1 and CDR2: LGHNT, FRNRAP. Primers used in a second PCR of roughly 7 to 12 cycles were a sample-barcoded 5' primer and a J-beta primer mix. TCRdb used MiXCR to reprocess the 5' RACE reads, holding one entry per CDR3 protein. The sample holds more than 900,000 distinct CDR3 sequences, around 25% seen once. A further study also used this sample, focusing on T cells of mothers and their children.

The receptor comes from a girl aged 2-9 years in good health. The rearrangement links TRBV12-5 to TRBJ2-5; 7 bases map to TRBD1. The J call may be incorrect, as the DNA end agrees better with TRBJ2-7. The sequenced material came from blood. In DNA, the CDR3 is TGTGCTAGTGGTTTGGCACCGACAGGGTCTATGGCCTACGAGCAGTACTTC. Its protein is CASGLAPTGSMAYEQYF.